Listed here are 17 T cell receptor beta chains from one sample, sequenced in a study of OX40 agonist ivuxolimab in advanced cancers. Using immunoSEQ multiplex PCR, the repertoire was profiled, and TCRdb retains in-frame clones only, with some absent. The data show 50,000 or so clones, about nine tenths seen once. This specimen was CD4+ or CD8+ T cells sorted from blood, taken in a trial of the OX40 agonist ivuxolimab. These receptors came from an adult with an advanced solid tumor such as melanoma, head and neck, liver or kidney cancer.

CDR3 DNA: TGTGCCATCAGTGAGTCCAGGGACAGGGGCTACACCTTC. Protein product: CAISESRDRGYTF. The rearrangement uses TRBV10-3 and TRBJ1-2; 8 positions agree with TRBD1. The CDR3 totals 13 residues. Germline V gives CDR1 ENHRY, CDR2 SYGVKD. V lost 0 bases, J lost 8 bases, and 2 bases stayed unmatched.

V usage is TRBV4-1 and J usage is TRBJ1-5; D is unresolved. Per the germline V gene, CDR1 is MGHRA and CDR2 is YSYEKL. Trimming removed 0 bases at V and 11 bases at J, with 11 bases between. This CDR3 region has 13 residues. The DNA for the CDR3 is TGCGCCAGCAGCCAAGATGGACTCCTAACCCAGCATTTT. It is translated as CASSQDGLLTQHF.

This clone was seen just once. The rearrangement joins TRBV28 to TRBJ1-1, with 8 positions matching TRBD1. The V segment lost 7 bases and the J segment 4 bases; nucleotides outside the gene matches: 8. The CDR3 totals 14 residues. From germline, CDR1 is MDHEN and CDR2 SYDVKM. The CDR3 loop reads CASISGQGSTEAFF. CDR3 sequence (DNA): TGTGCCAGCATCTCCGGACAGGGAAGCACTGAAGCTTTCTTT.

This chain links TRBV6-6 with TRBJ2-7; D not resolved. Trimming took off 6 bases at V and 3 bases at J, with 15 bases between the two ends. The CDR3 is 14 amino acids. The V gene's germline CDR1 is MNHNY and CDR2 SVGAGI (reference sequence). The CDR3: CASSSGPRGYEQYF. Here the CDR3 DNA reads TGTGCCAGCAGCTCCGGGCCAAGAGGCTACGAGCAGTACTTC.

The chain recombines TRBV5-1 with TRBJ2-3; D possibly corresponds to TRBD1 (6 bases). The germline V and J ends were trimmed by 2 bases and 2 bases, with 12 bases remaining between them. Germline V gives CDR1 SGHRS, CDR2 YFSETQ. The CDR3 consists of 15 residues. CDR3 sequence: CASSFKQGNTDTQYF. CDR3 bases: TGCGCCAGCAGCTTTAAACAGGGAAACACAGATACGCAGTATTTT.

V usage is TRBV5-4 and J usage is TRBJ1-2; D is unresolved. The CDR3 contains 13 residues. CDR1 and CDR2 (germline): SGHNT, YYREEE (reference sequence). V was shortened by 2 bases and J by 6 bases, with 11 bases between the two germline ends. CDR3 nucleotides: TGTGCCAGCAGCTTTCCGACTGGGGATGGCTACACCTTC. Its translation is CASSFPTGDGYTF.

V is TRBV6-6 and J is TRBJ2-7; D not resolved. Trimming cost V 0 bases and J 3 bases, with 9 bases left between them. Germline loops: CDR1 MNHNY, CDR2 SVGAGI (reference sequence). The CDR3 loop spans 14 amino acids. In DNA, the CDR3 is TGTGCCAGCAGTTACTCGAGTCCTGACTACGAGCAGTACTTC. The encoded protein is CASSYSSPDYEQYF.

V and J are TRBV28 and TRBJ2-7; D gene uncertain. CDR1 MDHEN and CDR2 SYDVKM come from the germline V gene. The ends were cut back, 2 bases at V and 2 bases at J, with 7 bases in the middle. CDR3 length: 13 amino acids. The CDR3 loop is CASSLVAAYEQYF. CDR3 DNA: TGTGCCAGCAGTTTAGTGGCGGCCTACGAGCAGTACTTC.

This rearrangement joins TRBV11-2 to TRBJ2-1; TRBD2 aligns across 10 bases. With 3 bases clipped from V and 1 base from J, the junction kept 12 bases outside the gene matches. The CDR3 runs 19 residues. Germline V CDR1 and CDR2: SGHAT, FQNNGV. This chain's CDR3 is CASSFSYLQLAGSYNEQFF. CDR3 DNA sequence: TGTGCCAGCAGCTTTTCCTACCTACAACTAGCGGGGTCCTACAATGAGCAGTTCTTC.

The chain has TRBV5-1 and TRBJ2-2, with 8 bases lining up with TRBD1. Germline assignment: CDR1 SGHRS and CDR2 YFSETQ. CDR3 length equals 16 residues. The junction had 6 bases not matched to a gene; V was cut back by 4 bases and J by 1 base. CDR3 protein: CASSGQQGGNTGELFF. The CDR3 DNA reads TGCGCCAGCAGCGGGCAACAGGGGGGGAACACCGGGGAGCTGTTTTTT.

The rearrangement links TRBV19 to TRBJ1-4, with a weak D call TRBD1 (6 bases). V gave up 5 bases and J gave up 4 bases, with 17 bases separating them. Germline loops: CDR1 LNHDA, CDR2 SQIVND (reference sequence). CDR3 length: 16 residues. CDR3 loop: CASSRRRTGNNEKLFF. DNA of the CDR3: TGTGCCAGTAGTCGTCGACGAACAGGGAATAATGAAAAACTGTTTTTT.

The rearrangement uses TRBV16 and TRBJ1-6; no definite D call. The CDR3 is 14 amino acids. In germline, CDR1 is KGHSY, CDR2 FQNENV. Trimming cost V 3 bases and J 8 bases, with 11 bases left between them. The CDR3 DNA reads TGTGCCAGCAGCCATTCAGGAAGTCATTCACCCCTCCACTTT. This translates into CASSHSGSHSPLHF.

The chain carries TRBV18 and TRBJ2-7; perhaps D is TRBD1 or TRBD2 (5 bases each). Trimming cost V 4 bases and J 1 base, with 14 bases left between them. Germline loops: CDR1 KGHSH, CDR2 LQKENI. There are 15 residues in the CDR3. The CDR3 DNA is TGTGCCAGCTCACGAAACAACGGGGCTTCCTACGAGCAGTACTTC. Its protein is CASSRNNGASYEQYF.

This clone appeared once. V gene TRBV18 combines with J gene TRBJ2-1; 8 nucleotides align to TRBD2. The trim removed 0 bases at V and 1 base at J, leaving 5 bases unmatched. The CDR3 consists of 17 residues. Germline values: CDR1 KGHSH, CDR2 LQKENI. CDR3 in DNA: TGTGCCAGCTCACCACCAGGCGGGGGGCATTCCTACAATGAGCAGTTCTTC. This sequence encodes CASSPPGGGHSYNEQFF.

This clone was found once. This rearrangement joins TRBV5-4 to TRBJ1-6, with 8 nucleotides matching TRBD1. This CDR3 has 14 residues. Germline trimming cut 3 bases from V and 10 bases from J; bases unmatched to any gene: 6. CDR1 is SGHNT and CDR2 is YYREEE in the germline V gene (reference sequence). Written as DNA, the CDR3 is TGTGCCAGCAGCTCGCGACAGGGGAGGTCACCCCTCCACTTT. Translating gives CASSSRQGRSPLHF.

This chain's CDR3 is CASSEIRGRGQPQHF. The CDR3, as DNA: TGTGCCAGCAGTGAAATAAGAGGCAGGGGGCAGCCCCAGCATTTT. The rearrangement uses TRBV6-1 and TRBJ1-5; 7 positions match TRBD1. J gave up 7 bases and V 2 bases, and 8 bases lay outside the gene matches. From germline, CDR1 is MNHNS and CDR2 SASEGT. The CDR3 runs to 15 residues.

The V call is TRBV2, the J call TRBJ1-2; 8 bases match TRBD1. CDR3 length equals 18 residues. Unmatched junction bases numbered 20, after V lost 7 bases and J lost 4 bases. Germline values: CDR1 SNHLY, CDR2 FYNNEI. CDR3 residues: CASTPRRQGAPIGYGYTF. In nucleotides, the CDR3 is TGTGCCAGCACCCCGAGGAGGCAGGGGGCCCCTATTGGCTATGGCTACACCTTC.